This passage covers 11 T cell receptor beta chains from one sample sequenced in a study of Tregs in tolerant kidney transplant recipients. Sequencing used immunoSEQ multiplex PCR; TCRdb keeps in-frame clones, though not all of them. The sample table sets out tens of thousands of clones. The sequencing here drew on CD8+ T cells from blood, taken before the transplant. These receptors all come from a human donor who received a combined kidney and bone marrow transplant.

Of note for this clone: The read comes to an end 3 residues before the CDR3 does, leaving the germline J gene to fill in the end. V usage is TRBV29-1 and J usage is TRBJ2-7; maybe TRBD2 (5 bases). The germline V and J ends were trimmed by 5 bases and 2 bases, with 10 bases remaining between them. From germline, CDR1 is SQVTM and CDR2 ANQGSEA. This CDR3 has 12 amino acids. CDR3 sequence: CSVSDGAYEQYF. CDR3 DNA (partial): TGCAGCGTTTCCGACGGGGCCTACGAG.

CDR3 in amino acids: CASSYRSGVHNEQFF. CDR3 bases read: TGTGCCAGCAGTTACCGTAGCGGGGTACACAATGAG. The genes are TRBV6-2 or TRBV6-3 and TRBJ2-1, with 8 bases lining up with TRBD2. With the read ending 3 residues before the CDR3 end, the germline J gene is used to fill in that end. The junction had 5 bases not matched to a gene; V was cut back by 2 bases and J by 5 bases. CDR1 and CDR2 from the germline V gene are MNHEY and SVGEGT. The CDR3 spans 15 residues.

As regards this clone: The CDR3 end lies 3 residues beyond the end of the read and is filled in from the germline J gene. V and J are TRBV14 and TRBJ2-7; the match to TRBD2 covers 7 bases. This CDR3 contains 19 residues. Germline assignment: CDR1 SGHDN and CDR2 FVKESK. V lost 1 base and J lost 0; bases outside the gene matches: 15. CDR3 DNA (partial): TGTGCCAGCAGCCAAGCCTCGGAGCGGGACGCCATCTACTCCTACGAG. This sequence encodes CASSQASERDAIYSYE. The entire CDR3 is CASSQASERDAIYSYEQYF.

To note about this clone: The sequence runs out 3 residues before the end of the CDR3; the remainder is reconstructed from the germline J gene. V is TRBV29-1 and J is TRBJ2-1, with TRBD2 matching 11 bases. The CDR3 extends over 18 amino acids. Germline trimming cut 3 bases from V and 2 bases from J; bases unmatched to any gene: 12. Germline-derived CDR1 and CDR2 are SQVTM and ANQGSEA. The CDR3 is CSVDGVAGGLSPYNEQFF. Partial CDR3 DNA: TGCAGCGTTGACGGGGTAGCGGGAGGGCTTTCTCCCTACAATGAG.

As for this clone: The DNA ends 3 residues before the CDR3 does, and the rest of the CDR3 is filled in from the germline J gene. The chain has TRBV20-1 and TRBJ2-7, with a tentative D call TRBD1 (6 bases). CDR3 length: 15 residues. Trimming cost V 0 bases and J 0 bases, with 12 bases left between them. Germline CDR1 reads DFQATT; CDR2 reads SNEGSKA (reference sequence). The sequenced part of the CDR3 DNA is TGCAGTGCTAGAGATAGGGGGAAGTACTCCTACGAG. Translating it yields CSARDRGKYSYE. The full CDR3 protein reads CSARDRGKYSYEQYF.

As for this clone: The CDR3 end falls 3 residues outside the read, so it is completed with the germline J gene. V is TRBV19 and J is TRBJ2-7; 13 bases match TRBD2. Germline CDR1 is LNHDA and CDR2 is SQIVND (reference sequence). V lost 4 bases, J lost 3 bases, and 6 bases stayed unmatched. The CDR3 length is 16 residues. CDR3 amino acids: CASSKRTSGSLYEQYF. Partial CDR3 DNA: TGTGCCAGTAGTAAACGGACTAGCGGGAGTCTCTACGAG.

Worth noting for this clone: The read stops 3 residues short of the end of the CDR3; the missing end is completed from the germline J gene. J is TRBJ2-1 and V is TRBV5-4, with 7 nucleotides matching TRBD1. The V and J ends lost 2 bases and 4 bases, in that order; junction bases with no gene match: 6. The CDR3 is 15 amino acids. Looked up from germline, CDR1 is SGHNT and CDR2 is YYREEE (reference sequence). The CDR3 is CASSFVGTAYNEQFF. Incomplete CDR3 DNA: TGTGCCAGCAGCTTCGTTGGGACAGCTTACAATGAG.

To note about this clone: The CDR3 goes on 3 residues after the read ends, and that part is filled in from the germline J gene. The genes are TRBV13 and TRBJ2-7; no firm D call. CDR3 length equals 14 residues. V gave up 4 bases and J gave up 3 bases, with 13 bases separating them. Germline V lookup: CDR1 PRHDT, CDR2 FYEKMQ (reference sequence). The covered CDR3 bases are TGTGCCAGCAGCTCGAGTTTCACAAACTACGAG. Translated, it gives CASSSSFTNYE. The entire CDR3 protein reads CASSSSFTNYEQYF.

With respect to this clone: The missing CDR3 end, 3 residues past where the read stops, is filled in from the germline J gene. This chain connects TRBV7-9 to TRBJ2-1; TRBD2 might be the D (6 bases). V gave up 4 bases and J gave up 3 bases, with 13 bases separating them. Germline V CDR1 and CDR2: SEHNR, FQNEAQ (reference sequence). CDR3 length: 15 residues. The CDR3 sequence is CASSSLGGYYNEQFF. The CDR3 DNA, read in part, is TGTGCCAGCAGCTCCCTCGGAGGGTACTACAATGAG.

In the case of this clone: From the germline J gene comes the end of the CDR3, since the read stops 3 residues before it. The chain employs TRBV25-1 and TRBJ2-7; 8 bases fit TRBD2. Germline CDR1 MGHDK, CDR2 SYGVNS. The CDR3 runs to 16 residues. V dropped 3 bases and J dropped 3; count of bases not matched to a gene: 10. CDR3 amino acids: CASSEMSSGRIYEQYF. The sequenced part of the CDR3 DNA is TGTGCCAGCAGTGAGATGTCGAGCGGGAGAATCTACGAG.

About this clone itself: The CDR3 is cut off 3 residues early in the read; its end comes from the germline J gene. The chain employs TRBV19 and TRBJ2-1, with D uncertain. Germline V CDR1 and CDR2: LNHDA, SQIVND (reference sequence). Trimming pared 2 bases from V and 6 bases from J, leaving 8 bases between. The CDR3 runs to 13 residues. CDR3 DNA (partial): TGTGCCAGTAGTATAAGCCCGGTCAATGAG. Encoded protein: CASSISPVNE. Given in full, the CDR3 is CASSISPVNEQFF.